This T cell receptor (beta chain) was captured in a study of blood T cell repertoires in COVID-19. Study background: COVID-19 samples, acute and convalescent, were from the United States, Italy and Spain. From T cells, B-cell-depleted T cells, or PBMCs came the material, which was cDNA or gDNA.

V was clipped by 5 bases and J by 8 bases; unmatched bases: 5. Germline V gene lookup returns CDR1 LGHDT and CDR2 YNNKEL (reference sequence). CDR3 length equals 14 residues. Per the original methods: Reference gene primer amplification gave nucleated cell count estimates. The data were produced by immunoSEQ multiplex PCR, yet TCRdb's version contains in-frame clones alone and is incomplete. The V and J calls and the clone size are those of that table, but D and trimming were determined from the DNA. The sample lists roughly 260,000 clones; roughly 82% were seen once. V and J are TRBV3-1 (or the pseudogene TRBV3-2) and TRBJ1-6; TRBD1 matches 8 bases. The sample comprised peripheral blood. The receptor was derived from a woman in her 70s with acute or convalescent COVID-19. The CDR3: CASSGTGGDSPLHF. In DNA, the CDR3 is TGTGCCAGCAGCGGGACAGGTGGGGATTCACCCCTCCACTTT.